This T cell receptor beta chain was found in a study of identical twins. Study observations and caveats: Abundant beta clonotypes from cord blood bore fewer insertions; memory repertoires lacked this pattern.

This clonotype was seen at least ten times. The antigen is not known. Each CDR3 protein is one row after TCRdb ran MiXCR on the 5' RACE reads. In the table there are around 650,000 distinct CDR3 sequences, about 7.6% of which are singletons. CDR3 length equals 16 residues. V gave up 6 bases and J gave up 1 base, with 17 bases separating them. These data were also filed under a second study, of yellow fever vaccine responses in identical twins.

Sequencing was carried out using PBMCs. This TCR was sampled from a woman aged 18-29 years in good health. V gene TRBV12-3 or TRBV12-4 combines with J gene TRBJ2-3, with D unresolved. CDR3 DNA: TGTGCCAGCAGGGGATCCTGGGCGGCGGGCACAGATACGCAGTATTTT. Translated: CASRGSWAAGTDTQYF.